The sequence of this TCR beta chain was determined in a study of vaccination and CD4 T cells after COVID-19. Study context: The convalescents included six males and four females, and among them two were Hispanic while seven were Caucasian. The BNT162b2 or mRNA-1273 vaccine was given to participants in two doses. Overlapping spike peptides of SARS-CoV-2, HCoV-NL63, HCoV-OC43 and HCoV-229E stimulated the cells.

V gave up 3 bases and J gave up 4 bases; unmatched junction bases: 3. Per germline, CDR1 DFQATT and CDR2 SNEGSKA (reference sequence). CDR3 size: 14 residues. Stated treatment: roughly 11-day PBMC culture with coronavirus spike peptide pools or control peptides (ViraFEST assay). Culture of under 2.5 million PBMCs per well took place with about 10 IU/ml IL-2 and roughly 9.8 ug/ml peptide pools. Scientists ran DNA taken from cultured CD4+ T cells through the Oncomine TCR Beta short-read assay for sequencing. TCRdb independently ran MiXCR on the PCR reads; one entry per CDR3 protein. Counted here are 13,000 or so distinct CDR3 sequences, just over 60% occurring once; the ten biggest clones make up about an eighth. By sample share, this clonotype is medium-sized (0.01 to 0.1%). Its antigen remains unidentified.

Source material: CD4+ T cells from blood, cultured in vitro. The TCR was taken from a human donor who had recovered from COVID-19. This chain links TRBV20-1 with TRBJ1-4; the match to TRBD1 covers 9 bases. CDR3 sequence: CSASETGGNEKLFF. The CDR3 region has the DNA TGCAGTGCTAGCGAGACAGGGGGTAATGAAAAACTGTTTTTT.